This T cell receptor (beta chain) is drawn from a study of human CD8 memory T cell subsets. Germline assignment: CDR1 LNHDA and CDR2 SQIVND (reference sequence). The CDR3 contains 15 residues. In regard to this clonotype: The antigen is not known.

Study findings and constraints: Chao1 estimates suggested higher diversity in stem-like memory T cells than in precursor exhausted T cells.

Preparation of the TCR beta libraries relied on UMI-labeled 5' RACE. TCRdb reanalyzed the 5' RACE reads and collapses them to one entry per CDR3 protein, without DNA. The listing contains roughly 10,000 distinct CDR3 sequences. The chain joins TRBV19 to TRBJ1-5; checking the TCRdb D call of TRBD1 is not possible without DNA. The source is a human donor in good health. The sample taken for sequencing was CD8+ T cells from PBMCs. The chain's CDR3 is CASSGTGVVNQPQHF.